A selection of T cell receptor beta chains follows, all from one sample in a study of T-cell reconstitution after alpha-beta-depleted transplantation in children. TCRdb ran MiXCR on the PCR reads and lists one entry per CDR3 protein. This table has some 300,000 distinct CDR3 sequences, about 9.4% appearing once. The source was PBMCs from the stem cell graft donor, collected from the stem cell graft. The source is a human donor who donated a stem cell graft to a child with acute lymphoblastic leukemia. CDR3s include the opening cysteine and the closing phenylalanine or tryptophan. Each record gives: V gene, J gene, CDR3 protein.

>TRBV28|TRBJ2-7
CASSRPAGGAREQYF
>TRBV5-1|TRBJ2-3
CASQASGYTDTQYF
>TRBV5-1|TRBJ2-5
CASSLSRGRLETQYF
>TRBV6-5|TRBJ2-2
CASSYKPKGRMSPGELFF
>TRBV29-1|TRBJ1-1
CSVDLFGTVNTEAFF
>TRBV6-5|TRBJ2-2
CATESDTGELFF
>TRBV7-8|TRBJ2-1
CASSRQRVNNEQFF
>TRBV29-1|TRBJ1-4
CSVEEQSSEKLFF
>TRBV9|TRBJ2-1
CASSVSPTQLGGNEQFF
>TRBV12-3/TRBV12-4|TRBJ1-1
CASSSYLDRARLGMNTEAFF
>TRBV18|TRBJ2-1
CASSPDDDNEQFF
>TRBV10-3|TRBJ1-2
CAISESGGHSYGYTF
>TRBV7-3|TRBJ2-1
CASSRTFNNEQFF
>TRBV29-1|TRBJ2-7
CSVEDMAGGSYEQYF
>TRBV3-1|TRBJ2-1
CASGFRGALGYNEQFF
>TRBV3-1|TRBJ2-7
CASSQDGFWGWKQYF
>TRBV7-2|TRBJ2-2
CASSLAVQGSGELFF
>TRBV7-2|TRBJ2-3
CASSFSGADTQYF
>TRBV5-1|TRBJ2-2
CASSLRPGELFF
>TRBV12-3/TRBV12-4|TRBJ1-3
CASSSLRGFSGNTIYF
>TRBV12-3/TRBV12-4|TRBJ2-7
CASSWTSGGGSYEQYF
>TRBV4-1|TRBJ1-1
CASSPHGEPMNTEAFF
>TRBV5-1|TRBJ2-1
CASSFRLAGGGNEQFF
>TRBV5-4|TRBJ1-6
CASSFDRVGNSPLHF
>TRBV7-9|TRBJ1-4
CASSLSGHATNEKLFF
>TRBV12-3/TRBV12-4|TRBJ1-4
CASYSGFSREKLFF
>TRBV30|TRBJ2-1
CAWSFYGGEQFF
>TRBV28|TRBJ2-3
CASSLEETGVDTQYF
>TRBV9|TRBJ2-1
CASSGSGGYNEQFF
>TRBV3-1|TRBJ1-1
CASSLRLGGLTEAFF
>TRBV10-3|TRBJ2-3
CAIRPGTSGSIFTDTQYF
>TRBV20-1|TRBJ1-2
CSVTLPGRIYGYTF
>TRBV6-5|TRBJ2-3
CASSYRGQGAGTDTQYF
>TRBV20-1|TRBJ1-1
CSALDLTGAFF
>TRBV7-9|TRBJ1-1
CASSSTRNTEAFF